Sequencing of this T cell receptor (beta chain) was carried out in a study of beta chain features in type 1 diabetes. Study-wide results and caveats: VDJ junctions from patients with type 1 diabetes contained fewer insertions and more deletions. When Type 1 diabetes patients were examined, their TCRB CDR3s proved moderately but significantly shorter in all four CD4+ subsets. Healthy donors had naive, central memory and Treg TCRB repertoires that appeared less similar than those seen among patients. PCR might favor shorter templates, equally in patients and controls.

Comments on this clone: Its target is not known.

The germline CDR1 and CDR2 sequences are GTSNPN and SVGIG (reference sequence). V lost 4 bases and J lost 7, with 22 bases in between. The CDR3 sequence is 15 residues long. The investigators reverse transcribed all of the isolated RNA, so they sequenced expressed TCRB transcripts. This table comes from immunoSEQ multiplex PCR, and its TCRdb copy is limited to in-frame clones, with some not included. The repertoire consists of 250,000 or so clones, with approximately 14% occurring once and the leading ten covering 0.015% to 0.02%. The receptor's source is a man under 40 with type 1 diabetes. Sequenced input: naive CD4+ T cells from blood. The genes are TRBV30 and TRBJ1-2; the D gene is possibly TRBD1 (6 bases). CDR3 protein: CAWMGTFFGRSGYTF. CDR3 DNA: TGTGCCTGGATGGGGACATTCTTTGGGCGGAGTGGCTACACCTTC.